The rows below give T cell receptor beta chains drawn from one sample of a study of CD8 T cells in ankylosing spondylitis. MiXCR, applied by TCRdb to the 5' RACE reads, yields one record per CDR3 protein. The table has hundreds of thousands of distinct CDR3 sequences, roughly a tenth seen once; the top ten hold over 20%. The sample consisted of blood, either unsorted or a sorted T cell fraction (not recorded which). These receptors all come from a male donor with ankylosing spondylitis or in good health (not recorded which). Both conserved end residues are part of each CDR3.

V | CDR3
TRBV12-3/TRBV12-4 | CASSLKGFETQYF
TRBV20-1 | CSARAHSSTVYEQYF
TRBV12-3/TRBV12-4 | CAISPMLAGAGSSYNEQFF
TRBV5-1 | CASSLSFAGGPGELFF
TRBV20-1 | CSARGLGGETQYF
TRBV5-1 | CASSWDRWVGQPQHF
TRBV2 | CASSELGQNSPLHF
TRBV7-2 | CASSLVGTNIYEQYF
TRBV3-1 | CASGGSNTEAFF
TRBV2 | CASSDEVGGITDTQYF
TRBV6-5 | CASSYSKGQGFAGANVLTF
TRBV5-1 | CASSKTQGTNTEAFF
TRBV5-6 | CASSLWGFGYTF
TRBV28 | CASIFSGGGLVADTQYF
TRBV7-9 | CASSSSTGDLYGYTF
TRBV7-9 | CASIPMGRNTGELFF
TRBV27 | CASSRQGTGRQVPNYEQYF
TRBV7-7 | CASSLGGTVQETQYF
TRBV5-1 | CASSLGDRGYEQYF
TRBV20-1 | CSAGPGRAEAFF
TRBV5-1 | CASSLAGGSGQPQHF
TRBV2 | CASSDGKFRQPQHF
TRBV9 | CASSVIQGSNEQFF
TRBV7-2 | CASSEVPKNQPQHF
TRBV5-1 | CASSLDGASGNTIYF
TRBV5-1 | CASSPTGNYGYTF
TRBV3-1 | CASSRLTSGGPQETQYF
TRBV3-1 | CASSQGKGGYTF
TRBV12-3/TRBV12-4 | CASSLSGPANSPLHF
TRBV10-3 | CAISEATGRGTDTQYF
TRBV7-6 | CASSLGQGPSYEQYF
TRBV7-9 | CASSFTTVTYEQYF
TRBV20-1 | CSAEDPSYEQYF
TRBV7-9 | CASTVGSGGSYEQYF
TRBV4-1 | CASSQVAGTDTQYF
TRBV7-6 | CASSQGQSTGELFF
TRBV3-1 | CASSRDPRVLAVKSSTDTQYF
TRBV29-1 | CSVGTASYGYTF
TRBV25-1 | CASSEFVGTGGPSNTGELFF
TRBV5-4 | CASSLGSGSGVTQYF
TRBV5-1 | CASTKGGSGANVLTF
TRBV24-1 | CATSDLLNTGELFF
TRBV5-5 | CASSLGPSGGQETQYF
TRBV20-1 | CSALTGGSNQPQHF
TRBV5-1 | CASSLATGLSAVDTQYF
TRBV7-9 | CASSLGDIGANVLTF
TRBV7-9 | CASSYNGPYEQYF
TRBV18 | CASSPQRAAYEQYF